Following are 23 T cell receptor beta chains from one sample sequenced in a study of cytomegalovirus exposure and HLA in healthy donors. This PCR relied on a set of 60 Vbeta primers and 13 Jbeta primers. Measured with immunoSEQ multiplex PCR; TCRdb has only the in-frame clones, and not every one. The repertoire table contains approximately 120,000 clones. The sequenced sample consisted of PBMCs. These receptors were taken from a man aged 18 to 35 in good health and CMV-seronegative.

J is TRBJ2-2 and V is TRBV18; the D is unclear. This CDR3 is built from 14 residues. Germline assignment: CDR1 KGHSH and CDR2 LQKENI. V was cut by 6 bases and J by 2 bases, with 10 bases left in between. The CDR3 spells CASSYKSNTGELFF. The CDR3 DNA sequence: TGTGCCAGCTCTTACAAGTCCAACACCGGGGAGCTGTTTTTT.

V gene TRBV6-1 combines with J gene TRBJ1-4, with TRBD1 as a possible D gene (5 bases). Trimming took 2 bases from V and 3 from J, leaving 10 bases between them. The germline V gene has CDR1 MNHNS and CDR2 SASEGT. The CDR3 length is 15 residues. CDR3 sequence: CASSEIREANEKLFF. The CDR3 DNA follows: TGTGCCAGCAGTGAAATCAGGGAGGCTAATGAAAAACTGTTTTTT.

The chain has TRBV18 and TRBJ1-5; 7 positions agree with TRBD1. The length of the CDR3 is 17 residues. Germline CDR1 is KGHSH and CDR2 is LQKENI. Germline trimming cut 3 bases from V and 4 bases from J; bases unmatched to any gene: 12. In DNA form, the CDR3 reads TGTGCCAGCTCACCCTCTTTACAGGGGTACTCGAATCAGCCCCAGCATTTT. It translates to CASSPSLQGYSNQPQHF.

The chain recombines TRBV11-2 with TRBJ1-2; 7 bases match TRBD1. V trimming: 1 base; J trimming: 7 bases; junction bases outside the gene matches: 6. Per the germline V gene, CDR1 is SGHAT and CDR2 is FQNNGV. This CDR3 region has 14 residues. CDR3 nucleotides: TGTGCCAGCAGCTTAGTGACAGGGCTAGGTGGCTACACCTTC. It codes for CASSLVTGLGGYTF.

Here the CDR3 reads CASSYSPDRAYEQFF. CDR3 in DNA: TGTGCCAGCAGTTACTCCCCTGACAGGGCCTATGAGCAGTTCTTC. The rearrangement joins TRBV6-5 to TRBJ2-1; 7 nucleotides agree with TRBD1. The CDR3 length is 15 residues. Germline-derived CDR1 and CDR2 are MNHEY and SVGAGI. V shed 0 bases and J 8 bases; nucleotides not matched to a gene: 7.

The rearrangement uses TRBV30 and TRBJ2-5, with D possibly matching TRBD2 (6 bases). CDR3 length: 11 residues. V dropped 5 bases and J dropped 7 bases, with 11 bases sitting between them. Germline-derived CDR1 and CDR2 are GTSNPN and SVGIG (reference sequence). Written as DNA, the CDR3 is TGTGCCTGGGGCGTGGGGGGGACCCAGTACTTC. This translates into CAWGVGGTQYF.

The chain recombines TRBV7-9 with TRBJ1-4; no firm D call. From germline, CDR1 is SEHNR and CDR2 FQNEAQ (reference sequence). The V end lost 4 bases, the J end lost 6 bases, and 6 bases lay between the germline ends. The CDR3 runs 12 residues. The CDR3 DNA reads as TGTGCCAGCAGCTCCATTTATGAAAAACTGTTTTTT. Translation gives CASSSIYEKLFF.

Of note for this clone: This sample includes further DNA sequences coding for the same CDR3. This chain uses TRBV5-1 with TRBJ1-5; D possibly corresponds to TRBD1 (6 bases). The CDR3 is 14 amino acids. V lost 0 bases to trimming and J lost 2 bases, with 6 bases between them. Looked up from germline, CDR1 is SGHRS and CDR2 is YFSETQ. CDR3: CASSLAGGNQPQHF. The CDR3 coding sequence is TGCGCCAGCAGCTTGGCAGGGGGCAATCAGCCCCAGCATTTT.

This chain connects TRBV27 to TRBJ2-3; 10 bases fit TRBD2. The CDR3 loop spans 15 amino acids. V shed 6 bases, J shed 4 bases, and the junction held 7 bases outside the gene matches. The germline V gene has CDR1 MNHEY and CDR2 SMNVEV (reference sequence). CDR3 protein: CASRLAGGPSDTQYF. CDR3 in DNA: TGTGCCAGCAGGTTAGCGGGGGGCCCGTCAGATACGCAGTATTTT.

The chain recombines TRBV27 with TRBJ1-1; maybe TRBD1 (6 bases). This CDR3 is built from 14 residues. Looked up from germline, CDR1 is MNHEY and CDR2 is SMNVEV (reference sequence). With 4 bases removed from V and 1 base from J, the gap between germline ends came to 10 bases. The CDR3 here is CASSSPRGNTEAFF. In DNA form, the CDR3 reads TGTGCCAGCAGTTCCCCCAGGGGGAACACTGAAGCTTTCTTT.

The J gene is TRBJ2-7, the V gene TRBV6-6, with 7 positions matching TRBD2. J gave up 3 bases and V 5 bases, and 7 bases lay outside the gene matches. Germline values: CDR1 MNHNY, CDR2 SVGAGI (reference sequence). CDR3 length equals 14 residues. Here the CDR3 DNA reads TGTGCCAGCAGTGACCGCGGGAGTATCTACGAGCAGTACTTC. This sequence encodes CASSDRGSIYEQYF.

The chain is built from TRBV27 and TRBJ2-7; TRBD2 agrees at 7 bases. CDR3 length: 14 amino acids. The junction had 5 bases not matched to a gene; V was cut back by 4 bases and J by 2 bases. Looked up from germline, CDR1 is MNHEY and CDR2 is SMNVEV (reference sequence). The CDR3: CASSSSSGPYEQYF. DNA for the CDR3: TGTGCCAGCAGTTCCTCTAGCGGCCCCTACGAGCAGTACTTC.

The gene calls are TRBV19 and TRBJ2-1, with D possibly TRBD2 on 6 matching bases. CDR3 length equals 16 residues. CDR1 and CDR2 (germline): LNHDA, SQIVND (reference sequence). V was trimmed by 5 bases and J by 0 bases, leaving 14 bases between them. The CDR3 DNA reads as TGTGCCAGTAGTGGGTGGAGGGCCGGCTCCTACAATGAGCAGTTCTTC. Amino acids: CASSGWRAGSYNEQFF.

V gene TRBV6-1 combines with J gene TRBJ2-7; 12 bases line up with TRBD2. The CDR3 has 14 amino acids. CDR1 is MNHNS and CDR2 is SASEGT in the germline V gene. The V and J ends lost 7 bases and 2 bases, in that order; junction bases with no gene match: 3. The CDR3 loop reads CASTSSGRAYEQYF. The CDR3, as DNA: TGTGCCAGCACATCTAGCGGGAGGGCCTACGAGCAGTACTTC.

The V call is TRBV2, the J call TRBJ1-1; no clear D gene. This CDR3 comprises 12 residues. V gave up 6 bases and J gave up 5 bases, with 10 bases separating them. Looked up from germline, CDR1 is SNHLY and CDR2 is FYNNEI. CDR3 protein: CASRTLATEAFF. Here the CDR3 DNA reads TGTGCCAGCAGAACTTTAGCGACTGAAGCTTTCTTT.

This sequence joins TRBV14 and TRBJ2-3; TRBD1 is a possible D gene (6 bases). The CDR3 sequence is 16 residues long. The V gene's germline CDR1 is SGHDN and CDR2 FVKESK. The V end was cut by 0 bases, the J end by 3 bases, with 13 bases between. CDR3 DNA: TGTGCCAGCAGCCAAGATCACGGCAGGGGAACAGATACGCAGTATTTT. Amino acid sequence: CASSQDHGRGTDTQYF.

The chain is built from TRBV19 and TRBJ2-6; TRBD1 agrees at 7 bases. The germline V gene has CDR1 LNHDA and CDR2 SQIVND (reference sequence). The V segment lost 3 bases and the J segment 0 bases; nucleotides outside the gene matches: 8. The CDR3 sequence is 18 residues long. In nucleotides, the CDR3 is TGTGCCAGTAGTATCCCCCGACAGGGCCCCTCTGGGGCCAACGTCCTGACTTTC. This gives the protein CASSIPRQGPSGANVLTF.

V gene TRBV14 combines with J gene TRBJ2-1, with no clear D. This CDR3 region has 17 residues. Trimming took 2 bases from V and 3 from J, leaving 17 bases between them. Germline V gives CDR1 SGHDN, CDR2 FVKESK. CDR3 nucleotide sequence: TGTGCCAGCAGCCAATATGTTAGTCCTGCTTTCTACAATGAGCAGTTCTTC. Translating gives CASSQYVSPAFYNEQFF.

DNA of the CDR3: TGTGCCATCAGCCCTCTCACGGGGGACACTGAAGCTTTCTTT. It translates to CAISPLTGDTEAFF. This rearrangement joins TRBV10-3 to TRBJ1-1; TRBD1 might be the D (5 bases). The CDR3 extends over 14 amino acids. Germline CDR1 and CDR2: ENHRY and SYGVKD. V was cut by 6 bases and J by 3 bases, with 14 bases left in between.

The chain combines TRBV28 with TRBJ2-3; D is unclear. CDR3 length: 17 residues. Germline V gives CDR1 MDHEN, CDR2 SYDVKM. V lost 4 bases to trimming and J lost 0 bases, with 17 bases between them. This chain's CDR3 is CASSSDRLLRSTDTQYF. Written as DNA, the CDR3 is TGTGCCAGCAGTTCCGATAGACTCCTACGGAGCACAGATACGCAGTATTTT.

The chain combines TRBV6-5 with TRBJ1-2, with no clear D. Germline CDR1 reads MNHEY; CDR2 reads SVGAGI. With 0 bases removed from V and 2 bases from J, the gap between germline ends came to 7 bases. This CDR3 is built from 14 residues. In DNA, the CDR3 is TGTGCCAGCAGTTACTCGAGTTTAAACTATGGCTACACCTTC. It translates to CASSYSSLNYGYTF.

The gene calls are TRBV30 and TRBJ2-3; no clear D gene. V dropped 0 bases and J dropped 1 base, with 5 bases sitting between them. Germline CDR1 and CDR2: GTSNPN and SVGIG (reference sequence). CDR3 length: 13 amino acids. CDR3 in amino acids: CAWSVSGTDTQYF. DNA of the CDR3: TGTGCCTGGAGTGTAAGCGGCACAGATACGCAGTATTTT.

This sequence joins TRBV19 and TRBJ2-7, with no clear D. CDR3 length: 14 amino acids. The ends were cut back, 1 base at V and 6 bases at J, with 13 bases in the middle. Germline V lookup: CDR1 LNHDA, CDR2 SQIVND (reference sequence). The CDR3 DNA follows: TGTGCCAGTAGTATAGGTCGCTATCCTCCCGAGCAGTACTTC. Residues: CASSIGRYPPEQYF. The full variable domain, rest sourced from reference TRBV19 and TRBJ2-7, is DGGITQSPKYLFRKEGQNVTLSCEQNLNHDAMYWYRQDPGQGLRLIYYSQIVNDFQKGDIAEGYSVSREKKESFPLTVTSAQKNPTAFYLCASSIGRYPPEQYFGPGTRLTVT.